This T cell receptor (beta chain) was recorded in a study of CD8 T cells in Susac syndrome. Broader study findings: The study's TCR sequencing and HLA analysis drew on a certain number of individuals. That number was acknowledged as relatively small.

V gave up 4 bases and J gave up 6 bases; unmatched junction bases: 12. Germline V lookup: CDR1 SEHNR, CDR2 FQNEAQ (reference sequence). The CDR3 loop spans 16 amino acids. TEMRA cells were enriched by FACS, while CD8+ and CD4+ T cells were obtained through a negative isolation that was performed magnetically. A quantity of roughly 0.5 to 1 ug RNA underwent reverse transcription using random hexamers. Amplification of TCR beta CDR3 across 54 Vbeta and 13 Jbeta was performed with immunoSEQ multiplex PCR. TCRdb reprocessed the immunoSEQ multiplex PCR reads with MiXCR, giving one entry per CDR3 protein. This sample has about 280,000 distinct CDR3 sequences; roughly 84% occur once, and the top ten carry over 0.095%. A remark on this clonotype: Its antigen is unknown.

The chain couples TRBV7-9 to TRBJ2-3; 8 bases line up with TRBD1. This receptor was obtained from a human donor with multiple sclerosis. The sample consisted of CD8+ T cells from PBMCs. The CDR3: CASSSRQDRAGDTQYF. CDR3 DNA sequence: TGTGCCAGCAGCTCCAGACAGGACAGGGCGGGTGATACGCAGTATTTT.